The clone carrying this T cell receptor (beta chain) has only one observation. As yet, its antigen is unknown. This record comes from a study of blood T cells in healthy people across ages. Study outcomes and limitations: Greater diversity and more naive CD4+ cells were seen in long-lived donors than in aged donors. Diversity estimates drawn from one million T cells were deemed underestimates.

V lost 6 bases to trimming and J lost 2 bases, with 14 bases between them. This CDR3 has 15 residues. From germline, CDR1 is SQVTM and CDR2 ANQGSEA. It was with a sample-barcoded 5' primer and a J-beta primer mix that a second PCR of roughly 7 to 12 cycles was run. TCRdb fed the 5' RACE reads into MiXCR, producing one record per CDR3 protein. The data show 660,000 or so distinct CDR3 sequences, around 54% seen once. The specimen was blood. The TCR sequence derives from a man aged 60-69 years in good health. The rearrangement joins TRBV29-1 to TRBJ1-6; a weak D match, TRBD1 (6 bases). The chain's CDR3 is CSVRLGGPYNSPLHF. CDR3 DNA: TGCAGCGTCCGGCTGGGGGGCCCCTATAATTCACCCCTCCACTTT.